These 16 T cell receptor beta chains were sequenced from one sample in a study of blood T cell repertoires in COVID-19. Only in-frame clones appear in the TCRdb table, and some are missing; sequencing was by immunoSEQ multiplex PCR. Of fewer than 90,000 clones in the sample, more than 65% are singletons; the top ten hold 11%. The material sequenced was peripheral blood. The receptor source for this set is a man aged 45-60 years with acute or convalescent COVID-19.

The rearrangement uses TRBV5-6 and TRBJ2-1, with TRBD1 matching 10 bases. J was trimmed by 6 bases and V by 4 bases; bases with no gene match: 4. CDR3 length: 14 residues. CDR1 is SGHDT, CDR2 YYEEEE, per germline. The CDR3 spells CASSRDRGTNEQFF. CDR3 DNA: TGTGCCAGCAGCAGGGACAGGGGTACCAATGAGCAGTTCTTC.

The rearrangement joins TRBV6-5 to TRBJ1-2, with TRBD1 identical over 10 bases. The V gene end was trimmed by 1 base and the J gene end by 7 bases; junction bases not matched to a gene: 9. Germline values: CDR1 MNHEY, CDR2 SVGAGI. This CDR3 is built from 16 residues. This CDR3 reads CASSYLNLGQGSGYTF. As DNA, the CDR3 is TGTGCCAGCAGTTACTTGAATCTGGGACAGGGGTCTGGCTACACCTTC.

This clone was observed a handful of times. V and J are TRBV6-5 and TRBJ1-2; TRBD1 agrees at 7 bases. V shed 5 bases, J shed 2 bases, and the junction held 2 bases outside the gene matches. CDR3 length equals 13 residues. Germline CDR1 is MNHEY and CDR2 is SVGAGI. This chain's CDR3 is CASSTGQNYGYTF. DNA of the CDR3: TGTGCCAGCAGTACGGGACAGAACTATGGCTACACCTTC.

V and J are TRBV28 and TRBJ2-1, with TRBD2 matching over 11 bases. CDR1 is MDHEN, CDR2 SYDVKM, per germline. V was pared by 6 bases and J by 10 bases, with 14 bases of the junction left unmatched. The CDR3 consists of 16 residues. CDR3 nucleotides: TGTGCCAGCAGGCAGCGGGGACTAGCGGCCGTTCGGGAGCAGTTCTTC. Its translation is CASRQRGLAAVREQFF.

The rearrangement joins TRBV6-2 or TRBV6-3 to TRBJ1-2; D is uncertain. Trimming pared 4 bases from V and 5 bases from J, leaving 17 bases between. The CDR3 loop spans 15 amino acids. Per the germline V gene, CDR1 is MNHEY and CDR2 is SVGEGT. CDR3 bases: TGTGCCAGCAGTTCCCCAAGAGTATTTCCTTATGGCTACACCTTC. Amino acid sequence: CASSSPRVFPYGYTF.

V gene TRBV5-1 combines with J gene TRBJ2-1, with no clear D. CDR1 and CDR2 (germline): SGHRS, YFSETQ. The CDR3 contains 21 residues. The ends were cut back, 2 bases at V and 0 bases at J, with 27 bases in the middle. CDR3 DNA sequence: TGCGCCAGCAGCTTACCTAGGCTAGACTTCCAATCTACTAACTCCTACAATGAGCAGTTCTTC. Its translation is CASSLPRLDFQSTNSYNEQFF.

The chain carries TRBV13 and TRBJ2-4; 11 positions agree with TRBD2. V trimming: 5 bases; J trimming: 1 base; junction bases outside the gene matches: 13. This CDR3 region has 19 residues. Germline V CDR1 and CDR2: PRHDT, FYEKMQ (reference sequence). For the CDR3, the DNA is TGTGCCAGCAGCCCGACCGGGATTAGCGGGGGGGCCGCCAAAAACATTCAGTACTTC. Translating it yields CASSPTGISGGAAKNIQYF.

This clone was found a few times. The V call is TRBV4-1, the J call TRBJ2-5; tentatively, D is TRBD2 (6 bases). This CDR3 region has 14 residues. V was pared by 3 bases and J by 3 bases, with 11 bases between. From germline, CDR1 is MGHRA and CDR2 YSYEKL. As DNA, the CDR3 is TGCGCCAGCAGCCAGCAAGCGGGTAAAGAGACCCAGTACTTC. Residues: CASSQQAGKETQYF.

This rearrangement joins TRBV3-1 (or the pseudogene TRBV3-2) to TRBJ1-2; D possibly corresponds to TRBD1 (5 bases). Germline lookup yields CDR1 LGHDT and CDR2 YNNKEL (reference sequence). The CDR3 length is 14 residues. Between the trimmed V and J ends, which lost 1 base and 7 bases, there was a span of 13 bases. The CDR3 coding sequence is TGTGCCAGCAGCCAAGTCTCAGGGAGGGGTGGCTACACCTTC. It is translated as CASSQVSGRGGYTF.

The chain couples TRBV5-4 to TRBJ2-1; TRBD2 matches 9 bases. CDR1 SGHNT and CDR2 YYREEE come from the germline V gene (reference sequence). After removal of 2 bases from V and 7 bases from J, the junction contained 4 bases not matched to a gene. This CDR3 spans 14 amino acids. The CDR3 protein is CASSLDSGGNEQFF. CDR3 nucleotide sequence: TGTGCCAGCAGCTTAGATAGCGGGGGTAATGAGCAGTTCTTC.

The chain has TRBV27 and TRBJ2-7; 7 bases line up with TRBD1. Germline CDR1 is MNHEY and CDR2 is SMNVEV (reference sequence). The CDR3 spans 14 residues. J lost 3 bases, V lost 6 bases, and 8 bases had no gene match. CDR3 bases: TGTGCCAGCAGACGTACGGGACAGTTCTACGAGCAGTACTTC. It translates to CASRRTGQFYEQYF.

The chain recombines TRBV18 with TRBJ1-1; D uncertain. The CDR3 has 14 residues. With 0 bases removed from V and 1 base from J, the gap between germline ends came to 6 bases. Germline loops: CDR1 KGHSH, CDR2 LQKENI. CDR3 sequence: CASSPPPGNTEAFF. Written as DNA, the CDR3 is TGTGCCAGCTCACCACCCCCGGGGAACACTGAAGCTTTCTTT.

This chain joins TRBV11-2 and TRBJ1-6; D unclear. The CDR3 has 15 amino acids. CDR1 is SGHAT, CDR2 FQNNGV, per germline. Trimming removed 1 base from V and 7 bases from J, with 11 bases in between. As DNA, the CDR3 is TGTGCCAGCAGCTTAGTAAACATTATAAATTCACCCCTCCACTTT. Encoded protein: CASSLVNIINSPLHF.

The CDR3 loop is CAWSVRIWASDQTGELFF. The CDR3, as DNA: TGTGCCTGGAGTGTACGTATTTGGGCTAGCGACCAGACCGGGGAGCTGTTTTTT. This chain joins TRBV30 and TRBJ2-2, with D tentatively TRBD2 (6 bases). The length of the CDR3 is 18 residues. The V gene's germline CDR1 is GTSNPN and CDR2 SVGIG (reference sequence). Trimming pared 0 bases from V and 5 bases from J, leaving 22 bases between.

The J gene is TRBJ1-5, the V gene TRBV12-3 or TRBV12-4; D call uncertain. The CDR3 spans 13 residues. V was pared by 0 bases and J by 5 bases, with 5 bases between. In nucleotides, the CDR3 is TGTGCCAGCAGTTTAGCTATTTATCAGCCCCAGCATTTT. Residues: CASSLAIYQPQHF.

The gene calls are TRBV7-9 and TRBJ2-7, with D perhaps matching TRBD2 (6 bases). CDR1 SEHNR and CDR2 FQNEAQ come from the germline V gene (reference sequence). The V and J ends lost 1 base and 3 bases respectively, with 16 bases between them. This CDR3 comprises 16 residues. The CDR3 coding sequence is TGTGCCAGCAGCTTAGGGGGCCTAGCGAATAACTACGAGCAGTACTTC. Translation gives CASSLGGLANNYEQYF.